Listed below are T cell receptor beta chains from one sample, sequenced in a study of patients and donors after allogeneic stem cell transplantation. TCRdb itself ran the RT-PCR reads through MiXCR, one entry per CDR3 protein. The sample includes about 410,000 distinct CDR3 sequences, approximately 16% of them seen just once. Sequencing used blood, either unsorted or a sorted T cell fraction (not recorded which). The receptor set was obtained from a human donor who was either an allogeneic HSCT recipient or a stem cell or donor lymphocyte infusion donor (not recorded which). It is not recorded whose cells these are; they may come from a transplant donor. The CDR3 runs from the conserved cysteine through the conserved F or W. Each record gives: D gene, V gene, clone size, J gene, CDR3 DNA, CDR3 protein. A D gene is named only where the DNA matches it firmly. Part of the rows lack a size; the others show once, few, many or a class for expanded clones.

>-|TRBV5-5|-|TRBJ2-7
TGTGCCAGCAGCTTGGCGTCCAACGAGCAGTACTTC
CASSLASNEQYF
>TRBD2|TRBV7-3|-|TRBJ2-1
TGTGCCAGCAGCCCTTTCGGGACTAGCGGGAGGGGTGAGCAGTTCTTC
CASSPFGTSGRGEQFF
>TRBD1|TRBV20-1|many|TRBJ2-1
TGCAGTGCCCTGAGGGGGACAGGAGGTAACAATGAGCAGTTCTTC
CSALRGTGGNNEQFF
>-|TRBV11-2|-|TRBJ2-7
TGTGCCAGCAGCCTCATCGCTTTCAAAACGATAAGGGGGAGGGAGGACTACGAGCAGTACTTC
CASSLIAFKTIRGREDYEQYF
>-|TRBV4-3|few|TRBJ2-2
TGCGCCAGCAGCCAAGATCGCCAGGGGCTCACCGGGGAGCTGTTTTTT
CASSQDRQGLTGELFF
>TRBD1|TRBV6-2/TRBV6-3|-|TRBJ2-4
TGTGCCAGCAGTGACGACAGGGGGCGGCCGGCCAAAAACATTCAGTACTTC
CASSDDRGRPAKNIQYF
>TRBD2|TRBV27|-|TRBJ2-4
TGTGCCAGCGGGTATGGGGGAGGGAACATTCAGTACTTC
CASGYGGGNIQYF
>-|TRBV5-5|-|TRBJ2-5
TGTGCCAGCAGCTTCCGACCGGTTTCGACTCAAGAGACCCAGTACTTC
CASSFRPVSTQETQYF
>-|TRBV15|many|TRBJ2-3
TGTGCCACCAGCCGGGGACGGATATTTAGGACAGATACGCAGTATTTT
CATSRGRIFRTDTQYF
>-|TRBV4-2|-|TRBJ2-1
TGTGCCAGCAGCCAACGGGGGCAGGGAAGCTACAATGAGCAGTTCTTC
CASSQRGQGSYNEQFF
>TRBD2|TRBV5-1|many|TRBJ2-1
TGCGCCAGCAGCTTGAGCGGGGATAGCTCCTACAATGAGCAGTTCTTC
CASSLSGDSSYNEQFF
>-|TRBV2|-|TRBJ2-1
TGTGCCAGCAGTGCCGGGAAGCTAATCGTCAATGAGCAGTTCTTC
CASSAGKLIVNEQFF
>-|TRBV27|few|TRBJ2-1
TGTGCCAGCAGTCCAGTCAGGGTGTACGATGAGCAGTTCTTC
CASSPVRVYDEQFF
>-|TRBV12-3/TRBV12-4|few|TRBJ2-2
TGTGCCAGCAGTTTGAGGGTATCCGGGATGAACACCGGGGAGCTGTTTTTT
CASSLRVSGMNTGELFF
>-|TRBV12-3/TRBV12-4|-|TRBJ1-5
TGTGCCAGCAGTTTATTAGGCAGGGGAATCCTTAGCAATCAGCCCCAGCATTTT
CASSLLGRGILSNQPQHF
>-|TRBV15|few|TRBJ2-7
TGTGCCACCAGCACAGGGGCCGAGCAGTACTTC
CATSTGAEQYF
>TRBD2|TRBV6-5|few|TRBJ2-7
TGTGCCAGCAGTTATAGGGCTAGCGGAACCTACGAGCAGTACTTC
CASSYRASGTYEQYF
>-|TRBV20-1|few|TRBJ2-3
TGCAGTGCTAGAGATCAGGGGACCCACACAGATACGCAGTATTTT
CSARDQGTHTDTQYF
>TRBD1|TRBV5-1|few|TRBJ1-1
TGCGCCAGCAGCCTGACAGGGGGCAGGGGGGACACTGAAGCTTTCTTT
CASSLTGGRGDTEAFF
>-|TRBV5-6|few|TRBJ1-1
TGTGCCAGCAGCCGATCCAGGTTGAACACTGAAGCTTTCTTT
CASSRSRLNTEAFF
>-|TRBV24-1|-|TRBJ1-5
TGTGCCACCAGCCGGAGCAATCAGCCCCAGCATTTT
CATSRSNQPQHF
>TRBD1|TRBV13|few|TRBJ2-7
TGTGCCCGACAGGGGAACTCCTACGAGCAGTACTTC
CARQGNSYEQYF
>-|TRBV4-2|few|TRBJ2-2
TGTGCCAGCAGCGGCGTGGGGGTCAGGGACGCCGGGGAGCTGTTTTTT
CASSGVGVRDAGELFF
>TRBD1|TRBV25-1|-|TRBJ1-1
TGTGCCAGCTGGACAGGGGGGAGAGGTGAAGCTTTCTTT
CASWTGGRGEAFF
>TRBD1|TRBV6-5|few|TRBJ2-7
TGTGCCAGCAGGAACAGGGGTCACGAGCAGTACTTC
CASRNRGHEQYF
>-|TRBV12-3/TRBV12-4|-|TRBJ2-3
TGTGCCAGCAGGCTTGATAGACCGGGACAACGCACAGATACGCAGTATTTT
CASRLDRPGQRTDTQYF
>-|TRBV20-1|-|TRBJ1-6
TGCAGTGCTAGAGTCCGGGGTTCACCCCTCCACTTT
CSARVRGSPLHF
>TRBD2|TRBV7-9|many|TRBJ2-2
TGTGCCAGCAGCTTTCTAGCGGGAGCGAACACCGGGGAGCTGTTTTTT
CASSFLAGANTGELFF
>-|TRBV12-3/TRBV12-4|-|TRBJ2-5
TGTGCCAGCAGTTTAATCGGCCAGAGCCAGACCCAGTACTTC
CASSLIGQSQTQYF
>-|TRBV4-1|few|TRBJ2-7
TGCGCCAGCAGCCTCGCCCCAGGCTACGAGCAGTACTTC
CASSLAPGYEQYF
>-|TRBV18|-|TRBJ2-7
TGTGCCAGCTCACCCCGACTTCAGGGTTTCCACGAGCAGTACTTC
CASSPRLQGFHEQYF
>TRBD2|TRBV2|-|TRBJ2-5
TGTGCCAGCAGGGGACTAGCGGGAGAGGAGACCCAGTACTTC
CASRGLAGEETQYF
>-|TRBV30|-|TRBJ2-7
TGTGCCTGGAGTGCATTAGTTCACGAGCAGTACTTC
CAWSALVHEQYF
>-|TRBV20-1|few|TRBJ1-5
TGCAGTGCTAGAGATCTTGGGTATAGCAATCAGCCCCAGCATTTT
CSARDLGYSNQPQHF